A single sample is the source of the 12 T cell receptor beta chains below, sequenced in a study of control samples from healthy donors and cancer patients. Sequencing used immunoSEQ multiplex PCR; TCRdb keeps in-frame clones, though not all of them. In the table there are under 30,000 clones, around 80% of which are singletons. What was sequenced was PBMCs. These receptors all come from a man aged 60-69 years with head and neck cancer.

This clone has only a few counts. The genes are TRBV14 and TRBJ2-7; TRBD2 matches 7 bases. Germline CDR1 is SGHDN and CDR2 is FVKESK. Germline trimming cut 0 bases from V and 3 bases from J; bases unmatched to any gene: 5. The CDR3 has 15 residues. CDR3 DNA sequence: TGTGCCAGCAGCCAAGAGAGCGGGATGAGCTACGAGCAGTACTTC. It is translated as CASSQESGMSYEQYF.

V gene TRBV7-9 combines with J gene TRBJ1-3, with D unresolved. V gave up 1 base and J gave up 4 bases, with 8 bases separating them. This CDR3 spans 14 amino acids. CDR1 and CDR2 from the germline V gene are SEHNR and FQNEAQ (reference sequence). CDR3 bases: TGTGCCAGCAGCTTAGAATCGGGAGGAAACACCATATATTTT. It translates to CASSLESGGNTIYF. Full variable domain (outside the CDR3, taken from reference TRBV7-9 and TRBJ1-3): DTGVSQNPRHKITKRGQNVTFRCDPISEHNRLYWYRQTLGQGPEFLTYFQNEAQLEKSRLLSDRFSAERPKGSFSTLEIQRTEQGDSAMYLCASSLESGGNTIYFGEGSWLTVV.

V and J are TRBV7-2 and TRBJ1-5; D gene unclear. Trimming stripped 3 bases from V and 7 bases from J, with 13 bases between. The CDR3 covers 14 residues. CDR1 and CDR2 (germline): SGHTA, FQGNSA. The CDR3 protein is CASSFGYSGQPQHF. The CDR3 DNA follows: TGTGCCAGCAGCTTCGGGTATTCGGGGCAGCCCCAGCATTTT.

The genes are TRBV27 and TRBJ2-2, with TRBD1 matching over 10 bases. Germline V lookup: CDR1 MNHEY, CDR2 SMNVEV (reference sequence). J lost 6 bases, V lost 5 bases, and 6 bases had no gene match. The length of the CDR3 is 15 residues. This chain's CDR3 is CASSPWTGGSGELFF. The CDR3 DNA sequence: TGTGCCAGCAGTCCCTGGACAGGGGGGTCCGGGGAGCTGTTTTTT.

The CDR3 nucleotides read TGTGCCAGCAGCTTAATGGATGGGCAGTTCTTC. Protein product: CASSLMDGQFF. J is TRBJ2-1 and V is TRBV7-2; no definite D call. There are 11 residues in the CDR3. The V end lost 2 bases, the J end lost 12 bases, and 8 bases lay between the germline ends. The germline gives CDR1 SGHTA, CDR2 FQGNSA.

The CDR3 sequence: CASSQSRGQSNGYTF. CDR3 nucleotides: TGTGCCAGCTCACAGTCCCGTGGACAGAGCAATGGCTACACCTTC. V gene TRBV18 combines with J gene TRBJ1-2; D may be TRBD1 (6 bases). The germline gives CDR1 KGHSH, CDR2 LQKENI. This CDR3 contains 15 residues. Deletions cut 4 bases from V and 6 bases from J, with 18 bases between.

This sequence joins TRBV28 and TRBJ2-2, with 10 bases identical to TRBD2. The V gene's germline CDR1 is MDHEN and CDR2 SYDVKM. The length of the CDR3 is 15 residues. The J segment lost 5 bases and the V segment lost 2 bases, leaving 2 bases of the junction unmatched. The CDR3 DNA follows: TGTGCCAGCAGTTTACCACTAGCGGGAACCGGGGAGCTGTTTTTT. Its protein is CASSLPLAGTGELFF. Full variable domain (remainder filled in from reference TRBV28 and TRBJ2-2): DVKVTQSSRYLVKRTGEKVFLECVQDMDHENMFWYRQDPGLGLRLIYFSYDVKMKEKGDIPEGYSVSREKKERFSLILESASTNQTSMYLCASSLPLAGTGELFFGEGSRLTVL.

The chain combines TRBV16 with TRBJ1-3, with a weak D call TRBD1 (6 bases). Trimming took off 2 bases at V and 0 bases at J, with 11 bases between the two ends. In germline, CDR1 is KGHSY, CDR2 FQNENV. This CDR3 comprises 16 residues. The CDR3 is CASSQQQGHSGNTIYF. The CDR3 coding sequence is TGTGCCAGCAGCCAACAACAGGGCCACTCTGGAAACACCATATATTTT.

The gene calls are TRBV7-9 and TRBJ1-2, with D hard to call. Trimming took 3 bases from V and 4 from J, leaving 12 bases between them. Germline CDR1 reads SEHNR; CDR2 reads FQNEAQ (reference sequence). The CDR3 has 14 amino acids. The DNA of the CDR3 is TGTGCCAGCAGCTTTCATGGAGGGAGCTATGGCTACACCTTC. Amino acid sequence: CASSFHGGSYGYTF.

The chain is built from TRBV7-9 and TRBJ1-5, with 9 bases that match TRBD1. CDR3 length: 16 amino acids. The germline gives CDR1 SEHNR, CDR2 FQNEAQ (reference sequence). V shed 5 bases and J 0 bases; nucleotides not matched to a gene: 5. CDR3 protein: CASSPWTGVSNQPQHF. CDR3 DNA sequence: TGTGCCAGCAGCCCATGGACAGGGGTTAGCAATCAGCCCCAGCATTTT.

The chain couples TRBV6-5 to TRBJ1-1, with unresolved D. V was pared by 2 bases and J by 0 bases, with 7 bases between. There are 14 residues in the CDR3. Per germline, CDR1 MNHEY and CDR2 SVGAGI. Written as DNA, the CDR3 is TGTGCCAGCAGTTACCGGGCCATGAACACTGAAGCTTTCTTT. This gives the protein CASSYRAMNTEAFF.

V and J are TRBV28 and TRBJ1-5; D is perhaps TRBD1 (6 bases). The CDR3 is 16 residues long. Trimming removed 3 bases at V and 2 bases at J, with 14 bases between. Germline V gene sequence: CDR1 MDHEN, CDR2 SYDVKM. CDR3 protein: CASSFRGILGNQPQHF. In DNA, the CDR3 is TGTGCCAGCAGTTTTAGGGGGATCTTGGGCAATCAGCCCCAGCATTTT.